The present T cell receptor beta chain was sequenced within a study of blood T cells in healthy people across ages. The CDR3 runs to 15 residues. Trimming took 0 bases from V and 8 from J, leaving 17 bases between them. Germline CDR1 SGHRS, CDR2 YFSETQ. The use of a sample-barcoded 5' primer and a J-beta primer mix characterized a second PCR of roughly 6 to 11 cycles. TCRdb reanalysed the 5' RACE reads using MiXCR and keeps one entry per CDR3 protein. The sample consists of about 840,000 distinct CDR3 sequences, about 29% of them appearing once. This same sample was also part of a study on T cells of mothers and their children. Turning to that study: A handful of children, together with their three healthy Caucasian mothers, made up the donors.

The chain has TRBV5-1 and TRBJ1-2, with D maybe TRBD1 (6 bases). The receptor comes from a woman aged 40 to 49 in good health. Sequenced material: blood. DNA for the CDR3: TGCGCCAGCAGCTTGGAGGGCAGGGGCCACGGAGGCTACACCTTC. It encodes CASSLEGRGHGGYTF. The variable domain in full, completed from reference TRBV5-1 and TRBJ1-2, reads KAGVTQTPRYLIKTRGQQVTLSCSPISGHRSVSWYQQTPGQGLQFLFEYFSETQRNKGNFPGRFSGRQFSNSRSEMNVSTLELGDSALYLCASSLEGRGHGGYTFGSGTRLTVV.